This T cell receptor (beta chain) was profiled in a study of identical twins. TCRdb called the 5' RACE reads again in MiXCR, with one record for every CDR3 protein. The repertoire includes hundreds of thousands of distinct CDR3 sequences, roughly 6.2% of them detected once, and roughly 2% sits in the top ten. Among all donors, each was a healthy Caucasian. General study results and limits: Within cord blood, abundant beta clonotypes carried fewer insertions, but memory repertoires showed no such trend.

This clonotype has just a few counts. No antigen is known for it. Trimming cost V 5 bases and J 6 bases, with 20 bases left between them. This CDR3 has 16 amino acids. Germline V gives CDR1 LNHDA, CDR2 SQIVND (reference sequence). This clonotype was obtained from a man between 18 and 35 years old in good health. The V and J genes are TRBV19 and TRBJ2-1; possible D gene TRBD1, 6 bases. Sequenced: naive T cells sorted from blood. CDR3 loop: CASSSEQGIRGNEQFF. The CDR3 region has the DNA TGTGCCAGTAGTTCCGAACAGGGAATCAGGGGCAATGAGCAGTTCTTC.